The rows below give T cell receptor beta chains drawn from one sample of a study of CXCR3-negative and CXCR3-positive naive CD8 T cells. TCRdb reprocessed the 5' RACE reads and keeps a single row for each CDR3 protein, giving no DNA. The specimen's table records tens of thousands of distinct CDR3 sequences. Material: memory CD8+ T cells from blood. The receptors were sampled from a human donor in good health. Some clones in this sample may be carry-over from other donors' samples. CDR3s include the opening cysteine and the closing phenylalanine or tryptophan. Fields, in order: J gene, V gene, CDR3 protein.

j_gene: TRBJ2-7
v_gene: TRBV7-8
CDR3aa: CASSFSRTPGQGISYEQYF

j_gene: TRBJ2-2
v_gene: TRBV6-5
CDR3aa: CASSLEPGHLRVGELFF

j_gene: TRBJ2-7
v_gene: TRBV3-2
CDR3aa: CASSQERQGIDYEQYF

j_gene: TRBJ2-5
v_gene: TRBV29-1
CDR3aa: CSVVGAGENQETQYF

j_gene: TRBJ2-3
v_gene: TRBV6-4
CDR3aa: CASSPSGGTDTQYF

j_gene: TRBJ2-3
v_gene: TRBV20-1
CDR3aa: CSARMVGFGDTQYF

j_gene: TRBJ2-5
v_gene: TRBV29-1
CDR3aa: CSVEGRQLSQETQYF

j_gene: TRBJ2-7
v_gene: TRBV7-9
CDR3aa: CASSSRTGADYEQYF

j_gene: TRBJ2-1
v_gene: TRBV7-2
CDR3aa: CASSLDALPSSYNEQFF

j_gene: TRBJ2-1
v_gene: TRBV19
CDR3aa: CASSVGTNEQFF